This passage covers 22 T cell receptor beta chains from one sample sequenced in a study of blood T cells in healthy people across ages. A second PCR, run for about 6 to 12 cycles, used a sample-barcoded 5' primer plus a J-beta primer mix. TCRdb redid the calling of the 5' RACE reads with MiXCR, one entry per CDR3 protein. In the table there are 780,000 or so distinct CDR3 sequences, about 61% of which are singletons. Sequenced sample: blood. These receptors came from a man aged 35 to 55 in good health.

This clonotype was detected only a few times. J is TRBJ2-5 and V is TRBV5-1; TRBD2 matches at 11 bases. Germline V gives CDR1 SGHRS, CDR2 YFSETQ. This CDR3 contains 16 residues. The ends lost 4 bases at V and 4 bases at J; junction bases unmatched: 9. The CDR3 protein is CASSSSGGAVRETQYF. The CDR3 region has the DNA TGCGCCAGCAGCAGTAGCGGGGGGGCCGTCCGAGAGACCCAGTACTTC.

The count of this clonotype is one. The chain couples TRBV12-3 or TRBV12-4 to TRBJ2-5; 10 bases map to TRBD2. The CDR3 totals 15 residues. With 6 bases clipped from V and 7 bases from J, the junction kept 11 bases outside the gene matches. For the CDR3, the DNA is TGTGCCAGCAGCCTGAATAGCGGGAGGCTCGGGACCCAGTACTTC. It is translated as CASSLNSGRLGTQYF.

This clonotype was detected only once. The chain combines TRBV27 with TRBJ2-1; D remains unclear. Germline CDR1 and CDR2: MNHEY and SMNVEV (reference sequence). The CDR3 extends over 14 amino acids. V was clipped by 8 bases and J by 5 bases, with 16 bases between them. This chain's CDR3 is CASRPLSGNNEQFF. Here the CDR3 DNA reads TGTGCCAGCCGACCTCTGTCGGGCAACAATGAGCAGTTCTTC.

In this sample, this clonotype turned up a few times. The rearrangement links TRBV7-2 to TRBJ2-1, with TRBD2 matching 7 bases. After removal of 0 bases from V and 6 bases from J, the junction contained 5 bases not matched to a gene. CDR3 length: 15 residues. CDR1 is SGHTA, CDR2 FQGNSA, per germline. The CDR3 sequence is CASSLAVAGFNEQFF. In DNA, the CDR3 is TGTGCCAGCAGCTTAGCAGTAGCGGGCTTCAATGAGCAGTTCTTC. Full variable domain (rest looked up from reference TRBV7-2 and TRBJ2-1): GAGVSQSPSNKVTEKGKDVELRCDPISGHTALYWYRQSLGQGLEFLIYFQGNSAPDKSGLPSDRFSAERTGGSVSTLTIQRTQQEDSAVYLCASSLAVAGFNEQFFGPGTRLTVL.

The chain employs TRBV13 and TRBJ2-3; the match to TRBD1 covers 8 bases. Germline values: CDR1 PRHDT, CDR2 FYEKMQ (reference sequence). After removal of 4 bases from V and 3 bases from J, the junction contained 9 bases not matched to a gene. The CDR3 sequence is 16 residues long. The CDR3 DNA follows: TGTGCCAGCAGCTCTGCGACAGGGGCAGGGACAGATACGCAGTATTTT. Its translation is CASSSATGAGTDTQYF.

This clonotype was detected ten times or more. The CDR3 sequence is CACRDRESNEQFF. CDR3 coding DNA: TGTGCTTGCCGGGACAGGGAATCCAATGAGCAGTTCTTC. The chain employs TRBV7-7 and TRBJ2-1; 9 bases are a match to TRBD1. The CDR3 has 13 residues. Germline CDR1 and CDR2: SSHAT and FNYEAQ (reference sequence).

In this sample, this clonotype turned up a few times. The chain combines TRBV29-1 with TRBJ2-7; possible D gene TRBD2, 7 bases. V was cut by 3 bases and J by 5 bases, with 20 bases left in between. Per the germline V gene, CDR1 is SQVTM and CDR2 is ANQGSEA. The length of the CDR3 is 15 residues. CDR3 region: CSVEGGARWSDEQYF. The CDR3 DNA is TGCAGCGTTGAGGGGGGGGCGCGGTGGTCTGACGAGCAGTACTTC.

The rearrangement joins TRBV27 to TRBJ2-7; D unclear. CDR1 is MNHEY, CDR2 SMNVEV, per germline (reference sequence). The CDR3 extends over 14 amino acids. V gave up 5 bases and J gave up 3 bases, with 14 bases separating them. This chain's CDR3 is CASSPSPDIYEQYF. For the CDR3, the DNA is TGTGCCAGCAGTCCCTCCCCAGACATCTACGAGCAGTACTTC.

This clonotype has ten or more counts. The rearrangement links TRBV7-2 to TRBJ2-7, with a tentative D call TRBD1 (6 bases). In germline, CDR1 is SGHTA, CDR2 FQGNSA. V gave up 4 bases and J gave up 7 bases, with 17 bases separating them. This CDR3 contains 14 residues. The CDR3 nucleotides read TGTGCCAGCAGCTCCAGCAGGGGAACTAGGGAGCAGTACTTC. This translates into CASSSSRGTREQYF.

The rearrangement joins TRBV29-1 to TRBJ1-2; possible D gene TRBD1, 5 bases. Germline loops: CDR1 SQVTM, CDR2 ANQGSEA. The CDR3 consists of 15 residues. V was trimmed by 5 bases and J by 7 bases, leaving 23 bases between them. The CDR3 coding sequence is TGCAGCGTTTTAGGAGGGGCTTTAAGCGGTGGTGGCTACACCTTC. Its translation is CSVLGGALSGGGYTF. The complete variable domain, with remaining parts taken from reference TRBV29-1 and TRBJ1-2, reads SAVISQKPSRDICQRGTSLTIQCQVDSQVTMMFWYRQQPGQSLTLIATANQGSEATYESGFVIDKFPISRPNLTFSTLTVSNMSPEDSSIYLCSVLGGALSGGGYTFGSGTRLTVV.

The CDR3 region has the DNA TGTGCCAGCCAACTTAGCGGGAGGTTCCATGAGCAGTTCTTC. Translating it yields CASQLSGRFHEQFF. This rearrangement joins TRBV11-2 to TRBJ2-1; 10 positions match TRBD2. V dropped 8 bases and J dropped 8; count of bases not matched to a gene: 9. Per germline, CDR1 SGHAT and CDR2 FQNNGV. This CDR3 has 14 amino acids.

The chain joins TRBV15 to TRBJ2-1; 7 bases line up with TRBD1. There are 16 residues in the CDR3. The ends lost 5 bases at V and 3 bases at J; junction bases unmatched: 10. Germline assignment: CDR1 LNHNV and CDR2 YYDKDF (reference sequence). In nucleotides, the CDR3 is TGTGCCACCAGCGCCTCTCGGACAGGTCACTACAATGAGCAGTTCTTC. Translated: CATSASRTGHYNEQFF.

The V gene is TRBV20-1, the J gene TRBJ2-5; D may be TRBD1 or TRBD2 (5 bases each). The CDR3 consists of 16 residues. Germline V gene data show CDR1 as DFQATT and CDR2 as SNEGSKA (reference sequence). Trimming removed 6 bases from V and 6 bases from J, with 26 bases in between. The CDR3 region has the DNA TGCAGTGCCGAGATCCCATTCCAGACCGGGGCGAAGACCCAGTACTTC. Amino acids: CSAEIPFQTGAKTQYF.

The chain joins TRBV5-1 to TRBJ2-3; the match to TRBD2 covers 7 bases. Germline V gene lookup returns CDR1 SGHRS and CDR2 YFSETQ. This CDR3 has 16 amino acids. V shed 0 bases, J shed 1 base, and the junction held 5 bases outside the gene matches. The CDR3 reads CASSLVRGDGTDTQYF. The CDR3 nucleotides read TGCGCCAGCAGCTTGGTCCGGGGGGACGGCACAGATACGCAGTATTTT.

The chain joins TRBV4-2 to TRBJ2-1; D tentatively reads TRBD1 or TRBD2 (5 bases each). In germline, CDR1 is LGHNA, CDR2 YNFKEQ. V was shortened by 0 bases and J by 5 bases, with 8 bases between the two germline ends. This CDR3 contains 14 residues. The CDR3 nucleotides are TGTGCCAGCAGCCAAGATCCGGGGCACAATGAGCAGTTCTTC. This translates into CASSQDPGHNEQFF.

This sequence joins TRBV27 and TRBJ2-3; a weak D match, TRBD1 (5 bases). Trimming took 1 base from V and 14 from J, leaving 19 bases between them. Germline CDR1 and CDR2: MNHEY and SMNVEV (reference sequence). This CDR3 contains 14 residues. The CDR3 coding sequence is TGTGCCAGCAGTTTATTAGTGGGGCCTAGTGTTACGTATTTT. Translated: CASSLLVGPSVTYF.

CDR3 nucleotides: TGCAGTGCTAGAGACAGGGTTGGGTTATCAGCTTTCTTT. Translated, it gives CSARDRVGLSAFF. The J gene is TRBJ1-1, the V gene TRBV20-1, with D perhaps matching TRBD1 (5 bases). The CDR3 is made up of 13 amino acids. With 0 bases removed from V and 10 bases from J, the gap between germline ends came to 15 bases. Germline V gene lookup returns CDR1 DFQATT and CDR2 SNEGSKA (reference sequence).

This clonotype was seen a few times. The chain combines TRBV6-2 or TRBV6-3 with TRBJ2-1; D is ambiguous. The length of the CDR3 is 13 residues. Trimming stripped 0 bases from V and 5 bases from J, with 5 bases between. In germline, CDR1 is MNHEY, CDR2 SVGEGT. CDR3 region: CASSYSSNNEQFF. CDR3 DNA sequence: TGTGCCAGCAGTTACTCGAGTAACAATGAGCAGTTCTTC.

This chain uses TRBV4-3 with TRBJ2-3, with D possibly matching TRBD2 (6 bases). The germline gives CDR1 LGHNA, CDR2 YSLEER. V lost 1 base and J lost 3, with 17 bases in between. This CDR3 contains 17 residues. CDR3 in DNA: TGCGCCAGCAGCCAAGTTCAGGGAGGCATTGGGACAGATACGCAGTATTTT. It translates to CASSQVQGGIGTDTQYF.

The CDR3 loop reads CASRNPGPQETQYF. As DNA, the CDR3 is TGTGCCAGCAGGAATCCGGGACCCCAAGAGACCCAGTACTTC. The chain joins TRBV28 to TRBJ2-5; TRBD1 or TRBD2 may be the D gene (5 bases each). Germline V gene data show CDR1 as MDHEN and CDR2 as SYDVKM. Trimming shortened V by 6 bases and J by 1 base, and 12 bases separated the two germline ends. This CDR3 comprises 14 residues.

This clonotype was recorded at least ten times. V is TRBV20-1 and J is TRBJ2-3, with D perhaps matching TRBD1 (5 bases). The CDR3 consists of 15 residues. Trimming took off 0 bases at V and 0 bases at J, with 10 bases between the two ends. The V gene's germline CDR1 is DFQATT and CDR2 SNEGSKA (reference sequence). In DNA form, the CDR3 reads TGCAGTGCTAGAGATCCCAGACAGAGCACAGATACGCAGTATTTT. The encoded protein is CSARDPRQSTDTQYF.

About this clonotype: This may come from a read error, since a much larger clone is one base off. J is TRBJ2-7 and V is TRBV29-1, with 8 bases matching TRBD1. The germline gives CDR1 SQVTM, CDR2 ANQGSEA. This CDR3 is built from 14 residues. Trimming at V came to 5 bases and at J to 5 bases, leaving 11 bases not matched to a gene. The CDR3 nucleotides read TGCAGCGTTTGGGGACTGGACAGGGCTAACGAGCAGTACTTC. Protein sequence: CSVWGLDRANEQYF.